The present T cell receptor beta chain was sequenced within a study of control samples from healthy donors and cancer patients. The V gene end was trimmed by 5 bases and the J gene end by 4 bases; junction bases not matched to a gene: 6. The CDR3 totals 14 residues. Germline CDR1 reads SGHRS; CDR2 reads YFSETQ. Generated by immunoSEQ multiplex PCR, the TCRdb table keeps only in-frame clones and is missing some. The sample has about 51,000 clones; about nine tenths are singletons. Sequenced: PBMCs. The rearrangement joins TRBV5-1 to TRBJ2-7; 10 nucleotides line up with TRBD1. The sequence was collected from a man over 45 with head and neck cancer. The CDR3 DNA is TGCGCCAGCAGAGTTGGGACAGGGGATTACGAGCAGTACTTC. The encoded protein is CASRVGTGDYEQYF. The whole variable domain, remainder taken from reference TRBV5-1 and TRBJ2-7, is KAGVTQTPRYLIKTRGQQVTLSCSPISGHRSVSWYQQTPGQGLQFLFEYFSETQRNKGNFPGRFSGRQFSNSRSEMNVSTLELGDSALYLCASRVGTGDYEQYFGPGTRLTVT.